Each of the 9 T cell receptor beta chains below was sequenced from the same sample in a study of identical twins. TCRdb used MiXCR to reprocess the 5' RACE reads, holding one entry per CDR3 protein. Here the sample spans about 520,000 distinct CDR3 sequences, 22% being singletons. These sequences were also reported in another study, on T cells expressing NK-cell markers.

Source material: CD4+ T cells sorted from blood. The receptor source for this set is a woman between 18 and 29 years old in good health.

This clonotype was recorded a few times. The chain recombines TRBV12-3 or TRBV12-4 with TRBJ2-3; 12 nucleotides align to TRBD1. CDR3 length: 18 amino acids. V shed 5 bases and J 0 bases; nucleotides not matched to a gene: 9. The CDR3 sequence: CASSVGQGAFLSTDTQYF. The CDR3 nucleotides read TGTGCCAGCAGTGTGGGACAGGGGGCCTTCCTTAGCACAGATACGCAGTATTTT.

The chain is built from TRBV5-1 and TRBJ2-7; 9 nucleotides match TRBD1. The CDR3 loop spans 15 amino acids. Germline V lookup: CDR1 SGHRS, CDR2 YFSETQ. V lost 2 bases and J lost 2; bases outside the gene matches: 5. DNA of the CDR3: TGCGCCAGCAGCTTTCTGGACAGGGGTCCCTACGAGCAGTACTTC. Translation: CASSFLDRGPYEQYF.

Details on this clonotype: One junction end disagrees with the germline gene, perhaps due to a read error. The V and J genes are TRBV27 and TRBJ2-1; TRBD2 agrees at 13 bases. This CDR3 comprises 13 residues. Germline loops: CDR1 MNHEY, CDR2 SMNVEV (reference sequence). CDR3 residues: CASSGTSGANGIF. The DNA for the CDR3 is TGTGCCAGCAGTGGGACTAGCGGGGCCAACGGAATCTTC.

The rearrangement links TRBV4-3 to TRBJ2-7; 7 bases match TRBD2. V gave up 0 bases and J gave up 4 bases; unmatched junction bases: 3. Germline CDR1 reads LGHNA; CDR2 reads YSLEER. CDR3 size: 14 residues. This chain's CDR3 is CASSQDGGRYEQYF. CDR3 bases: TGCGCCAGCAGCCAAGACGGGGGGAGGTACGAGCAGTACTTC.

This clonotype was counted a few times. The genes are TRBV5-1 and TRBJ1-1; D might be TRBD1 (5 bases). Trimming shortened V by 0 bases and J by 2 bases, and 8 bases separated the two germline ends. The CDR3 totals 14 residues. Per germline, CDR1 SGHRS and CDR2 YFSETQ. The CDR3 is CASSLGQFNTEAFF. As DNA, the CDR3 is TGCGCCAGCAGCTTGGGACAGTTTAACACTGAAGCTTTCTTT.

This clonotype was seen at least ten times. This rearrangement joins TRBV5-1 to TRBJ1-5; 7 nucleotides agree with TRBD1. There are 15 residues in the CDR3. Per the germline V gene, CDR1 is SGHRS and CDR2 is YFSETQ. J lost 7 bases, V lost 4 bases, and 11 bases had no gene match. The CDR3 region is CASSMQGGMHQPQHF. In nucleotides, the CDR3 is TGCGCCAGCAGCATGCAGGGGGGGATGCACCAGCCCCAGCATTTT.

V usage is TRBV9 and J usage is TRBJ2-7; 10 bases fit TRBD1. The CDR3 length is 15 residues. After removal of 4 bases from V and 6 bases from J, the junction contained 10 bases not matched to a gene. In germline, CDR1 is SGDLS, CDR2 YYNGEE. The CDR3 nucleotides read TGTGCCAGCAGCATCACGGGACAGGGGTCCCCCGAGCAGTACTTC. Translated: CASSITGQGSPEQYF. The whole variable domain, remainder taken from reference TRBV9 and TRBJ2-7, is DSGVTQTPKHLITATGQRVTLRCSPRSGDLSVYWYQQSLDQGLQFLIQYYNGEERAKGNILERFSAQQFPDLHSELNLSSLELGDSALYFCASSITGQGSPEQYFGPGTRLTVT.

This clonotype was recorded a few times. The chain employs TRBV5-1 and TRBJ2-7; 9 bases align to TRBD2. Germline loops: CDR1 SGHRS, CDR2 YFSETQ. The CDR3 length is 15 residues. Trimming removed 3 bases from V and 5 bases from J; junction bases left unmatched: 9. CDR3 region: CASSYLSGSIHEQYF. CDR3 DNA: TGCGCCAGCAGCTACCTTAGCGGGAGCATCCACGAGCAGTACTTC.

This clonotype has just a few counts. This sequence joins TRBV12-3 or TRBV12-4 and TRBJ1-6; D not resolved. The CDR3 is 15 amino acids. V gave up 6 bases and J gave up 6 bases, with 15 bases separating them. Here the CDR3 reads CASSPGGWINSPLHF. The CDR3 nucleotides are TGTGCCAGCAGCCCGGGAGGGTGGATTAATTCACCCCTCCACTTT.